This note documents a single TCR beta chain sequence. CDR3 length: 16 residues. V lost 2 bases and J lost 6, with 20 bases in between. Germline loops: CDR1 SGHRS, CDR2 YFSETQ. Per the study methods: Estimation of nucleated cell counts relied on the amplification of reference gene primers. Clones were read by immunoSEQ multiplex PCR, and TCRdb kept only the in-frame ones, dropping some. D and trimming come from the DNA, and the V and J calls and clone size come from that table. The data show under 500,000 clones, with about 89% seen just once and around 4.5% held by the top ten. This record belongs to a study of blood T cell repertoires in COVID-19. In the study overall: From the United States, Italy and Spain came samples of acute and convalescent COVID-19. The cDNA or gDNA used as material had been derived from T cells, B-cell-depleted T cells, or PBMCs.

The receptor was isolated from a woman aged 25-40 years with acute or convalescent COVID-19. This rearrangement joins TRBV5-1 to TRBJ2-5; weak D call: TRBD1 (5 bases). Sequencing was performed on peripheral blood. The DNA of the CDR3 is TGCGCCAGCAGCTTTGATTCGGCCGCCCACAGGCAGACCCAGTACTTC. Protein product: CASSFDSAAHRQTQYF.